This T cell receptor beta chain stems from a study of T cell repertoires in aging, cancer and after chemotherapy. Study-wide context: Six age groups, ranging from 30 or younger to 70 or older, included the donors. Repeat sampling of healthy donors over several months to years showed clear clonal overlap. Study-level results: Rebound thymic output was suggested by rising median generation probability during chemotherapy in each cancer cohort.

This clonotype has just a few counts. The antigen remains undetermined. TRB rearrangements spanning V, D and J were amplified using mixed TRB-A/B primers. MiXCR, applied by TCRdb to the multiplex PCR reads, yields one record per CDR3 protein. The sample consists of some 8,100 distinct CDR3 sequences, about 38% of them appearing once. Germline CDR1 and CDR2: LNHDA and SQIVND (reference sequence). The germline V and J ends were trimmed by 8 bases and 8 bases, with 21 bases remaining between them. The CDR3 is made up of 14 amino acids. Peripheral blood genomic DNA, not sorted cells or RNA, was the template.

The clonotype was recovered from a human donor in good health. The J gene is TRBJ1-2, the V gene TRBV19; maybe TRBD1 (6 bases). The source material was blood. The CDR3 loop reads CASQQIRGWGGYTF. The CDR3 coding sequence is TGTGCCAGTCAGCAGATCAGGGGATGGGGAGGCTACACCTTC.